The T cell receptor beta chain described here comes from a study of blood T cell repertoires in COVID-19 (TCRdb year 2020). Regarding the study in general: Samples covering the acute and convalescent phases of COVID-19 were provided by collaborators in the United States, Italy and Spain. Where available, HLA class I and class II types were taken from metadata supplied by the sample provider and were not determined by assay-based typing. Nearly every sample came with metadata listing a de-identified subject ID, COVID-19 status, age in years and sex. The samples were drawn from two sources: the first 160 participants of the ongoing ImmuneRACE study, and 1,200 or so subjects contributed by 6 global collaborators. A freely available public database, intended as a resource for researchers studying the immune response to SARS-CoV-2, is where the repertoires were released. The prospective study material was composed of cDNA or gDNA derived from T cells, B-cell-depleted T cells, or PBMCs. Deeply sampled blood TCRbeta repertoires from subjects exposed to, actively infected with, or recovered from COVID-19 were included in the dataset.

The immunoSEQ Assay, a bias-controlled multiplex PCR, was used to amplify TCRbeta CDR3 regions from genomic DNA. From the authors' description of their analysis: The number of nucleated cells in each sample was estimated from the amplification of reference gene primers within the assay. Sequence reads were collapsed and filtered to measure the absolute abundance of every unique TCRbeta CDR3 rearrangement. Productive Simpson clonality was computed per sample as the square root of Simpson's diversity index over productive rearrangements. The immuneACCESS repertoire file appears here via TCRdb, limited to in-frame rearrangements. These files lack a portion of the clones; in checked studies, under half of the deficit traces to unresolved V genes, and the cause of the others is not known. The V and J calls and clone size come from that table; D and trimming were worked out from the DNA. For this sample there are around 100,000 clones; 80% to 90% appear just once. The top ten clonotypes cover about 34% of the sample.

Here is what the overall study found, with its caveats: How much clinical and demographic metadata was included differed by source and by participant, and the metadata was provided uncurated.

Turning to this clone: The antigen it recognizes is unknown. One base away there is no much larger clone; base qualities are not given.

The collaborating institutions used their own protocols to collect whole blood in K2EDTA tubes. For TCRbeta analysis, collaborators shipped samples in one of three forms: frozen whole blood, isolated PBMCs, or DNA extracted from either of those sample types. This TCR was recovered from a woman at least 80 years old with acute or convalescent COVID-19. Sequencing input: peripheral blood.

For the CDR3, the sequence is CASSIGTGFQPQHF. The DNA sequence is TGTGCCAGCAGCATTGGGACAGGTTTTCAGCCCCAGCATTTT. In this chain, TRBV7-8 is recombined with TRBJ1-5, with 8 bases matching TRBD1. Trimming accounts for 5 bases at V and 6 bases at J, while the number of junction bases matched to no gene is 6. Taken from the germline V gene, the CDR1 and CDR2 loops are SGHVS and FQNEAQ. From cysteine to phenylalanine, the CDR3 is 14 amino acids long. Only the CDR3 DNA is retained, 42 bases long and in frame from the first base. The entire variable domain, with the stretches around the CDR3 drawn from the reference TRBV7-8 and TRBJ1-5 proteins, is GAGVSQSPRYKVAKRGQDVALRCDPISGHVSLFWYQQALGQGPEFLTYFQNEAQLDKSGLPSDRFFAERPEGSVSTLKIQRTQQEDSAVYLCASSIGTGFQPQHFGDGTRLSIL.